One sample yielded the 3 T cell receptor beta chains listed below, sequenced in a study of T cells after yellow fever vaccination. Each CDR3 protein is one row after TCRdb ran MiXCR on the 5' RACE reads. The sample shows fewer than 150,000 distinct CDR3 sequences, roughly 7.9% of them seen only once. This sample comprised CD4+ T cells sorted from PBMCs, obtained about 49 days after the first yellow fever vaccination. These receptor sequences come from a man between 18 and 35 years old who received the YFV17D yellow fever vaccine.

This clonotype was found many times. V usage is TRBV7-2 and J usage is TRBJ1-3; D remains unclear. CDR3 size: 16 residues. Trimming shortened V by 6 bases and J by 0 bases, and 15 bases separated the two germline ends. The germline CDR1 and CDR2 sequences are SGHTA and FQGNSA. The CDR3 sequence is CASRARDGSSGNTIYF. The CDR3 nucleotides are TGTGCCAGCAGAGCTAGAGACGGTAGCTCTGGAAACACCATATATTTT.

This clonotype has at least ten counts. The rearrangement joins TRBV5-1 to TRBJ2-2; D is unclear. Germline CDR1 SGHRS, CDR2 YFSETQ. V lost 0 bases and J 1 base, leaving 7 bases between the germline ends. CDR3 size: 15 residues. The CDR3 is CASSLGPMNTGELFF. The CDR3 DNA follows: TGCGCCAGCAGCTTGGGTCCTATGAACACCGGGGAGCTGTTTTTT.

This clonotype was recorded at least ten times. The V and J genes are TRBV4-2 and TRBJ2-7; D is unclear. Deletions cut 0 bases from V and 6 bases from J, with 12 bases between. Germline CDR1 reads LGHNA; CDR2 reads YNFKEQ. The CDR3 loop spans 14 amino acids. CDR3 nucleotide sequence: TGTGCCAGCAGCCAAGATGGACGTACTGGCGAGCAGTACTTC. This translates into CASSQDGRTGEQYF.